This TCR beta chain was sequenced for a study of CD8 T cells in Susac syndrome. Deletions cut 3 bases from V and 3 bases from J, with 11 bases between. Germline V gives CDR1 MNHEY, CDR2 SMNVEV (reference sequence). CDR3 length: 14 amino acids. After extraction with the RNeasy kit, about 0.45 to 1 ug of the RNA was reverse transcribed using random hexamers. TCRdb re-called the immunoSEQ multiplex PCR reads through MiXCR, storing one row per CDR3 protein. The sample includes roughly 60,000 distinct CDR3 sequences, around 90% of them seen just once. The source material was CD8+ T cells from PBMCs. The sequence came from a human donor in good health. The chain combines TRBV27 with TRBJ1-1; possible D gene TRBD1, 5 bases. CDR3 sequence reads: CASSFNGAHTEAFF. The CDR3 nucleotides are TGTGCCAGCAGTTTTAATGGGGCCCACACTGAAGCTTTCTTT.